The entry below gives a single T cell receptor (beta chain) sequence along with its context. As handled by the study authors: Reference gene primer amplification in the assay estimated nucleated cell counts. The assay was immunoSEQ multiplex PCR, and TCRdb's table has in-frame clones only and misses some. That table supplies the V and J calls and clone size; D and trimming were determined from the DNA. The repertoire holds roughly 86,000 clones, with about 85% as singletons. The sample is drawn from a study of blood T cell repertoires in COVID-19. Study at large: T cells, B-cell-depleted T cells, or PBMCs provided the cDNA or gDNA that served as material.

Sequenced sample: peripheral blood. This TCR was sampled from a woman older than 75 with COVID-19, enrolled during active disease.

The CDR3 bases are TGTGCCAGCACACCGACAGGGATTGACACTGAAGCTTTCTTT. Translated, it gives CASTPTGIDTEAFF. The V and J genes are TRBV6-5 and TRBJ1-1; 7 nucleotides align to TRBD1. The CDR3 spans 14 residues. The germline gives CDR1 MNHEY, CDR2 SVGAGI. Trimming removed 7 bases from V and 3 bases from J; junction bases left unmatched: 8.